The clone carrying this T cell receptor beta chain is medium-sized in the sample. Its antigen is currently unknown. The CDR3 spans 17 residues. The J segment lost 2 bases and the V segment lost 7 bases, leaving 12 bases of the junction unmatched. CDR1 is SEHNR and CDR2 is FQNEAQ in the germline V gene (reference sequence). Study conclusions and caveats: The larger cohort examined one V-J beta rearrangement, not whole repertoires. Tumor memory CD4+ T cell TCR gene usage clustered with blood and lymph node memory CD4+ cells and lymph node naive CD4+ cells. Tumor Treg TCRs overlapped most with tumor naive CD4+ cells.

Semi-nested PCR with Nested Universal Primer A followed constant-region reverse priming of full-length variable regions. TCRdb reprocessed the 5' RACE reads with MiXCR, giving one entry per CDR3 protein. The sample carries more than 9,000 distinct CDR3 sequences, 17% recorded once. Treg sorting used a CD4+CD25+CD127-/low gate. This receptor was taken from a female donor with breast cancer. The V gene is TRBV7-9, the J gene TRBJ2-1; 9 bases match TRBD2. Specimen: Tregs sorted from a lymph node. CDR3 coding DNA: TGTGCCAGCACCCTCTACATAGCGGGAGTACCCTACAATGAGCAGTTCTTC. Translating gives CASTLYIAGVPYNEQFF.